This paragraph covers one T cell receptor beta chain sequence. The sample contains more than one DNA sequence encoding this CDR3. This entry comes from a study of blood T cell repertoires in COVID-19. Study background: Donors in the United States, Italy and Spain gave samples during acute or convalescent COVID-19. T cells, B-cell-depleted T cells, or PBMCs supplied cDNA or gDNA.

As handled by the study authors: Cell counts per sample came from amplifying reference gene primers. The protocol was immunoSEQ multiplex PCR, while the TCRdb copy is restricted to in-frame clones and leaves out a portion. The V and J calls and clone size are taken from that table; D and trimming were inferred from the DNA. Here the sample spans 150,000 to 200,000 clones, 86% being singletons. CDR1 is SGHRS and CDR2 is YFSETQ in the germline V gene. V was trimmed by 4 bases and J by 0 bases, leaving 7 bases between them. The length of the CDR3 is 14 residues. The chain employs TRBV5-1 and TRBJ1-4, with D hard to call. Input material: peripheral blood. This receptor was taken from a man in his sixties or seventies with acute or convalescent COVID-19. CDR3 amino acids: CASSRGATNEKLFF. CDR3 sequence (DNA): TGCGCCAGCAGCCGCGGTGCAACTAATGAAAAACTGTTTTTT.